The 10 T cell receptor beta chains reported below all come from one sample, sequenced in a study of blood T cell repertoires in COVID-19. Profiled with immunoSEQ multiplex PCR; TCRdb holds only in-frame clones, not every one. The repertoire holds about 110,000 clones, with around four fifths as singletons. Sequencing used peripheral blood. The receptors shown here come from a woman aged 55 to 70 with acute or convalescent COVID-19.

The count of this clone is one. The CDR3 DNA reads TGTGCCATCGGTGGGGGAAGGGGAGGATATGGCTACACCTTC. This translates into CAIGGGRGGYGYTF. The J gene is TRBJ1-2, the V gene TRBV6-5; the D gene is possibly TRBD1 (5 bases). The CDR3 covers 14 residues. Per germline, CDR1 MNHEY and CDR2 SVGAGI. V lost 10 bases and J lost 5, with 20 bases in between.

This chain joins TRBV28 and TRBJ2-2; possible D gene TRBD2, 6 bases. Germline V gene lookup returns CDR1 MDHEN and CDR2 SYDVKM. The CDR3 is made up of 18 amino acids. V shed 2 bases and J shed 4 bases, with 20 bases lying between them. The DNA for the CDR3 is TGTGCCAGCAGTTTAGAGGGAGACTGGGCGGGGCCCACCGGGGAGCTGTTTTTT. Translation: CASSLEGDWAGPTGELFF. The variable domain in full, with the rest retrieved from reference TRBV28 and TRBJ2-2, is DVKVTQSSRYLVKRTGEKVFLECVQDMDHENMFWYRQDPGLGLRLIYFSYDVKMKEKGDIPEGYSVSREKKERFSLILESASTNQTSMYLCASSLEGDWAGPTGELFFGEGSRLTVL.

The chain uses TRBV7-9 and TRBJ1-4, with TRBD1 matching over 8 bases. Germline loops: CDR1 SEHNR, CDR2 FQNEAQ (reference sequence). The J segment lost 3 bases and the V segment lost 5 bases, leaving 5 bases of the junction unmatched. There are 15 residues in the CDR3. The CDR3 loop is CASSIGQGANEKLFF. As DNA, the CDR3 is TGTGCCAGCAGCATAGGACAGGGAGCTAATGAAAAACTGTTTTTT.

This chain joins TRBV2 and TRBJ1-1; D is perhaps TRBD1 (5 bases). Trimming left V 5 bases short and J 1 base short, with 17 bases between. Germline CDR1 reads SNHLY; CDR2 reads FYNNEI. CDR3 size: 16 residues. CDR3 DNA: TGTGCCAGCAGTCCCCCAGTTGCGGGGGGGAACACTGAAGCTTTCTTT. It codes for CASSPPVAGGNTEAFF.

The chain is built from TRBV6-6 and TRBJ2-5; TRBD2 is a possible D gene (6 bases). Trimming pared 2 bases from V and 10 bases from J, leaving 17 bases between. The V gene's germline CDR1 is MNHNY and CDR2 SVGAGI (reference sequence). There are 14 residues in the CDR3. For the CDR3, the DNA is TGTGCCAGCAGTTACCCGGGGCAGCCGGAGGGCCAGTACTTC. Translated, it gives CASSYPGQPEGQYF.

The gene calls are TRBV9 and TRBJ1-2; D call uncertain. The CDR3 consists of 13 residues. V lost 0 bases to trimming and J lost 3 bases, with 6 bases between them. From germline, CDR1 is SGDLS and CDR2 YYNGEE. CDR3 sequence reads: CASSVDLDYGYTF. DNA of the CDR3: TGTGCCAGCAGCGTAGACCTAGACTATGGCTACACCTTC.

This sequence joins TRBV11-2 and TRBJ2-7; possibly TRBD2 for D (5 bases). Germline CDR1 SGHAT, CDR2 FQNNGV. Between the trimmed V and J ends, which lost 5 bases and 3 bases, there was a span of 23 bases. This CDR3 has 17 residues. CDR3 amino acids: CASSLTISAEWLYEQYF. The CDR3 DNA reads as TGTGCCAGCAGCCTCACCATTTCAGCGGAATGGCTCTACGAGCAGTACTTC.

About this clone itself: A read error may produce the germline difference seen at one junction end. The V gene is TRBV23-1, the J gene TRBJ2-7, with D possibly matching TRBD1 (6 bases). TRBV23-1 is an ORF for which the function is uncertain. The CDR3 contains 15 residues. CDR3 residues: CASTQRNRVTYEQYF. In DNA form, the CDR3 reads TGCGCCAGCACTCAAAGGAACAGGGTGACCTACGAGCAGTACTTC.

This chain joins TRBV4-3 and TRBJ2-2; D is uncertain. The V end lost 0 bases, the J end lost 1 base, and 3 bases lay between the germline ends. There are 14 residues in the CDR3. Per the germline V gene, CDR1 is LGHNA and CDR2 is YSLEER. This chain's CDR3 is CASSQDVNTGELFF. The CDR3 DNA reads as TGCGCCAGCAGCCAAGACGTGAACACCGGGGAGCTGTTTTTT.

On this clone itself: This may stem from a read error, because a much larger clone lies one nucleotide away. DNA for the CDR3: TGTGCCAACAGCCAATCAGCGGATGGCTACACCTTC. Its translation is CANSQSADGYTF. The chain combines TRBV16 with TRBJ1-2; the D is unclear. There are 12 residues in the CDR3. The germline gives CDR1 KGHSY, CDR2 FQNENV.